Shown below are 7 T cell receptor beta chains from a single sample sequenced in a study of cytomegalovirus exposure and HLA in healthy donors. PCR amplification relied on 60 Vbeta primers (plus 13 Jbeta primers). Generated by immunoSEQ multiplex PCR, the TCRdb table keeps only in-frame clones and is missing some. With some 200,000 clones in the sample, the ten largest clones hold around 0.74%. The sample consisted of PBMCs. The receptor set was obtained from a boy younger than 18 in good health and CMV-seronegative.

V is TRBV11-2 and J is TRBJ2-7; 8 bases are a match to TRBD2. Germline V lookup: CDR1 SGHAT, CDR2 FQNNGV. The J segment lost 5 bases and the V segment lost 7 bases, leaving 10 bases of the junction unmatched. This CDR3 is 14 amino acids long. The CDR3 nucleotides are TGTGCCAGCATCGATTCGGGGGGGGCCGACGAGCAGTACTTC. This translates into CASIDSGGADEQYF.

This chain connects TRBV11-2 to TRBJ2-3; no clear D. The CDR3 spans 14 residues. Per the germline V gene, CDR1 is SGHAT and CDR2 is FQNNGV. Trimming cost V 4 bases and J 1 base, with 9 bases left between them. The CDR3 loop reads CASSSLTGTDTQYF. The CDR3 DNA follows: TGTGCCAGCAGCTCGTTGACTGGCACAGATACGCAGTATTTT.

The CDR3, as DNA: TGTGCCAGCAGCTTATTTGTCGGGGGAACATACAATGAGCAGTTCTTC. Its protein product is CASSLFVGGTYNEQFF. The chain has TRBV5-8 and TRBJ2-1, with a weak D call TRBD2 (6 bases). Germline CDR1 SGHTS, CDR2 YDEGEE. V lost 2 bases and J 4 bases, leaving 16 bases between the germline ends. This CDR3 has 16 residues.

The rearrangement links TRBV19 to TRBJ2-2, with D unresolved. V lost 5 bases and J 5 bases, leaving 9 bases between the germline ends. The CDR3 has 13 amino acids. Germline V gene data show CDR1 as LNHDA and CDR2 as SQIVND (reference sequence). The CDR3 DNA is TGTGCCAGTAGTCAAGAGGATACCGGGGAGCTGTTTTTT. It codes for CASSQEDTGELFF.

The chain joins TRBV5-4 to TRBJ1-5, with D unresolved. Germline V lookup: CDR1 SGHNT, CDR2 YYREEE (reference sequence). Trimming removed 0 bases from V and 7 bases from J, with 5 bases in between. The CDR3 length is 12 residues. CDR3 sequence reads: CASSLARQPQHF. The CDR3 region has the DNA TGTGCCAGCAGCTTGGCCAGACAGCCCCAGCATTTT.

The CDR3 DNA is TGTGCCAGCAGCTCACTTAGAAGGCGACAGTTGAACACTGAAGCTTTCTTT. As protein: CASSSLRRRQLNTEAFF. The V call is TRBV7-8, the J call TRBJ1-1, with a weak D call TRBD1 (5 bases). With 4 bases removed from V and 0 bases from J, the gap between germline ends came to 18 bases. This CDR3 comprises 17 residues. Germline CDR1 reads SGHVS; CDR2 reads FQNEAQ.

The chain carries TRBV19 and TRBJ2-1; 9 nucleotides match TRBD2. Germline trimming cut 3 bases from V and 3 bases from J; bases unmatched to any gene: 6. This CDR3 contains 16 residues. CDR1 and CDR2 from the germline V gene are LNHDA and SQIVND (reference sequence). DNA of the CDR3: TGTGCCAGTAGTATCGGGGCGGGGGGGTTCTACAATGAGCAGTTCTTC. Protein product: CASSIGAGGFYNEQFF.